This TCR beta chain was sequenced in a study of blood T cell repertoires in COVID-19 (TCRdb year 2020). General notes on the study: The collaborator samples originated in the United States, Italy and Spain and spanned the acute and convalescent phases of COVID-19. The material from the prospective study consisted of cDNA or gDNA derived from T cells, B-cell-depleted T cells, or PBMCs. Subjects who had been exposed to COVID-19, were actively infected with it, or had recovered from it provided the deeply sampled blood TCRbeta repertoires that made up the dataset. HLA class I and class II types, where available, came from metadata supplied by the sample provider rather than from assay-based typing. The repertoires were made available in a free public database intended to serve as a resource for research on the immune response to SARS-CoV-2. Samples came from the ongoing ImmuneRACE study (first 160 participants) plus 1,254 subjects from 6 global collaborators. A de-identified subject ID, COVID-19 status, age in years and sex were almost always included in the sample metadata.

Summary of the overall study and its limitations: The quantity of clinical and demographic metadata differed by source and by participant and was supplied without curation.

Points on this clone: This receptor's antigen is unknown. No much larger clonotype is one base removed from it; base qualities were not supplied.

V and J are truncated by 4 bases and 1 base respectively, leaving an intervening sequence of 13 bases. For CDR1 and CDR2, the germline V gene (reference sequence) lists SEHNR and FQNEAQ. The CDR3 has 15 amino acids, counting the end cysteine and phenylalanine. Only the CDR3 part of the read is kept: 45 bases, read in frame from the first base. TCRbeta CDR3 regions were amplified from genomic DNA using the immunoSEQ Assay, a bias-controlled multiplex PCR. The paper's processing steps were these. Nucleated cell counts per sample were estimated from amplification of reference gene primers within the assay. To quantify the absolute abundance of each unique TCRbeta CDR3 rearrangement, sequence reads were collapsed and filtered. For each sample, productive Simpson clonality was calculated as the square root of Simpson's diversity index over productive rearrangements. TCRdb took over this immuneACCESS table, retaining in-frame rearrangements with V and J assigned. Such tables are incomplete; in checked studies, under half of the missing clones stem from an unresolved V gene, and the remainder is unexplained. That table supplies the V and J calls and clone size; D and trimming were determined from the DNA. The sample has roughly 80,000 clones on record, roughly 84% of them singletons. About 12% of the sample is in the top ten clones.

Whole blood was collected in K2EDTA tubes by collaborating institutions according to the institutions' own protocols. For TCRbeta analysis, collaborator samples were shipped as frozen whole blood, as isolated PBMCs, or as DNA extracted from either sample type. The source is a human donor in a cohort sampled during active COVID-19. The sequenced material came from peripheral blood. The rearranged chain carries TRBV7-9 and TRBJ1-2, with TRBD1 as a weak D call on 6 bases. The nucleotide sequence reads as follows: TGTGCCAGCAGCTCTGGACAGTATTTTAACTATGGCTACACCTTC. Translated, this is CASSSGQYFNYGYTF.